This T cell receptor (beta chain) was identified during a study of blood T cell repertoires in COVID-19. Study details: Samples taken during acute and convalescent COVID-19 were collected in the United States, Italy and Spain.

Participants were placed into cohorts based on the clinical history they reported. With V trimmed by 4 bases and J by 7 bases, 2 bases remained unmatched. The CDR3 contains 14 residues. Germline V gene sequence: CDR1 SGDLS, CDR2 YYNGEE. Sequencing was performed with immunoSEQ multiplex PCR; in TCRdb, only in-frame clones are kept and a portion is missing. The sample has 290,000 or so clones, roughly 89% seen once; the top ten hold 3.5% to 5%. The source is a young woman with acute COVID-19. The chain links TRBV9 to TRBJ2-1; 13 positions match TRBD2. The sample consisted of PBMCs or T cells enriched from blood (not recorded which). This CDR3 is CASSSGLAGNEQFF. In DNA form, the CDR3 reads TGTGCCAGCAGCTCGGGACTAGCGGGAAATGAGCAGTTCTTC.